The 18 T cell receptor beta chains presented below share a single source sample, sequenced in a study of monozygotic twins with inflammatory bowel disease. TCRdb reanalyzed the 5' RACE reads and collapses them to one entry per CDR3 protein, without DNA. Its clone listing holds some 89,000 distinct CDR3 sequences. The source material was blood. The receptors here all came from a human donor with ulcerative colitis or Crohn's disease, or a healthy co-twin of an affected twin (not recorded which).

This chain links TRBV2 with TRBJ1-2; the TCRdb D gene call, TRBD1, has no DNA to confirm it. Germline assignment: CDR1 SNHLY and CDR2 FYNNEI. The CDR3 has 14 residues. The CDR3 spells CASSGGTGKDGYTF.

This chain joins TRBV5-4 and TRBJ2-7; the TCRdb call, TRBD1, lacks DNA for checking. The CDR3 is 14 amino acids. Germline V gene sequence: CDR1 SGHNT, CDR2 YYREEE (reference sequence). This chain's CDR3 is CASSLLQGRNEQYF. Complete variable domain (other parts from reference TRBV5-4 and TRBJ2-7): ETGVTQSPTHLIKTRGQQVTLRCSSQSGHNTVSWYQQALGQGPQFIFQYYREEENGRGNFPPRFSGLQFPNYSSELNVNALELDDSALYLCASSLLQGRNEQYFGPGTRLTVT.

This rearrangement joins TRBV5-1 to TRBJ2-2. Germline loops: CDR1 SGHRS, CDR2 YFSETQ. The CDR3 runs 14 residues. CDR3 in amino acids: CASSGQSNTGELFF. Based on the CDR3 plus reference TRBV5-1 and TRBJ2-2, the full variable domain is KAGVTQTPRYLIKTRGQQVTLSCSPISGHRSVSWYQQTPGQGLQFLFEYFSETQRNKGNFPGRFSGRQFSNSRSEMNVSTLELGDSALYLCASSGQSNTGELFFGEGSRLTVL.

The V and J genes are TRBV6-1 and TRBJ1-1; TCRdb calls TRBD1, which cannot be checked without DNA. The CDR3 sequence is 17 residues long. Germline V gene lookup returns CDR1 MNHNS and CDR2 SASEGT. CDR3 sequence: CASSEAGWTTGRTEAFF.

The chain employs TRBV20-1 and TRBJ2-2; there is no DNA to check the TCRdb D call of TRBD1. This CDR3 contains 14 residues. Germline V gene lookup returns CDR1 DFQATT and CDR2 SNEGSKA (reference sequence). The CDR3 spells CSARPQRVAGELFF.

The gene calls are TRBV7-9 and TRBJ1-3; the D gene TCRdb calls, TRBD1, cannot be checked with no DNA. The CDR3 covers 14 residues. Germline assignment: CDR1 SEHNR and CDR2 FQNEAQ (reference sequence). CDR3 residues: CASGWTGKRNTIYF.

The rearrangement uses TRBV20-1 and TRBJ1-5; the TCRdb call, TRBD1, lacks DNA for checking. Germline lookup yields CDR1 DFQATT and CDR2 SNEGSKA (reference sequence). CDR3 length equals 14 residues. The CDR3 loop reads CSALTGGGNQPQHF.

The chain recombines TRBV7-8 with TRBJ1-1. CDR3 length: 14 residues. CDR1 and CDR2 (germline): SGHVS, FQNEAQ. The CDR3 reads CASSLREGVTEAFF.

The chain is built from TRBV7-9 and TRBJ1-3; the D call from TCRdb, TRBD1, cannot be confirmed without DNA. The CDR3 has 15 residues. The germline V gene encodes CDR1 SEHNR and CDR2 FQNEAQ (reference sequence). The CDR3 protein is CASRTTGASGNTIYF.

The chain uses TRBV3-1 and TRBJ2-6. This CDR3 is built from 15 residues. Per germline, CDR1 LGHDT and CDR2 YNNKEL (reference sequence). The chain's CDR3 is CASSPIRSGANVLTF.

V is TRBV7-9 and J is TRBJ2-1. CDR1 and CDR2 (germline): SEHNR, FQNEAQ (reference sequence). This CDR3 comprises 15 residues. CDR3: CASSLRTETYNEQFF.

V is TRBV5-4 and J is TRBJ2-5. The CDR3 is 14 residues long. The germline gives CDR1 SGHNT, CDR2 YYREEE (reference sequence). CDR3 sequence: CASSWGPPKETQYF.

This rearrangement joins TRBV6-5 to TRBJ1-2; the TCRdb D gene call, TRBD1, has no DNA to confirm it. The CDR3 spans 12 residues. Germline CDR1 and CDR2: MNHEY and SVGAGI. CDR3 region: CASGQGGRGYTF.

The genes are TRBV5-1 and TRBJ1-5; TCRdb reports TRBD1, a call that lacks DNA to check it against. The CDR3 totals 14 residues. Germline CDR1 is SGHRS and CDR2 is YFSETQ. The CDR3 sequence is CASSLVGQGEPQHF.

The chain is built from TRBV28 and TRBJ1-2; TCRdb returns TRBD1, unconfirmable since there is no DNA. The CDR3 is 14 residues long. Germline CDR1 is MDHEN and CDR2 is SYDVKM. The CDR3: CASSLEQGLYGYTF.

V gene TRBV10-3 combines with J gene TRBJ2-2; no DNA is available, so the TRBD2 call from TCRdb remains unchecked. The V gene's germline CDR1 is ENHRY and CDR2 SYGVKD. This CDR3 has 14 amino acids. The CDR3 region is CAISAGGRIGELFF.

The chain joins TRBV20-1 to TRBJ1-1; TCRdb's D call of TRBD1 is untestable without DNA. The CDR3 is made up of 15 amino acids. Germline CDR1 DFQATT, CDR2 SNEGSKA (reference sequence). This CDR3 reads CSARVPRTGSGEAFF.

This rearrangement joins TRBV5-6 to TRBJ2-5; TCRdb's D call of TRBD1 is untestable without DNA. This CDR3 contains 13 residues. Germline CDR1 reads SGHDT; CDR2 reads YYEEEE. CDR3: CASSSTGSETQYF.